This is a list of T cell receptor beta chains from one sample in a study of molecular identifiers for immune sequencing clone quantification. Using its own MiXCR run on the PCR reads, TCRdb lists one record per CDR3 protein. This table holds some 320,000 distinct CDR3 sequences, 24% found once. The sequenced material came from naive CD8+ T cells from blood, with Jurkat cell RNA spiked in. The receptors were gathered from a human donor in good health. Some libraries in this study had Jurkat cell RNA spiked in. Each CDR3 is given with its conserved first and last residue. D genes are given only for firm matches. Clone size is given for some rows only: seen once, a few or many times, or a class if the clone is expanded.

abundance,j_gene,d_gene,v_gene,CDR3aa,CDR3nt
few,TRBJ2-1,TRBD2,TRBV11-3,CASSLEASGRNEQFF,TGTGCCAGCAGCTTAGAGGCTAGCGGGAGGAATGAGCAGTTCTTC
many,TRBJ1-4,.,TRBV29-1,CSVEIPLNEKLFF,TGCAGCGTTGAAATACCCCTTAATGAAAAACTGTTTTTT
many,TRBJ1-2,TRBD1,TRBV5-1,CASSSPDRGMSYGYTF,TGCGCCAGCAGCTCGCCCGACAGGGGGATGTCCTATGGCTACACCTTC
many,TRBJ1-1,.,TRBV6-2/TRBV6-3,CASSYIRHGAFF,TGTGCCAGCAGTTACATTCGCCATGGAGCTTTCTTT
many,TRBJ2-7,.,TRBV28,CASSLGDLTYEQYF,TGTGCCAGCAGTCTAGGGGACTTGACCTACGAGCAGTACTTC
.,TRBJ2-5,.,TRBV7-9,CASSLGGLGVFETQYF,TGTGCCAGCAGCTTAGGGGGCTTGGGAGTCTTCGAGACCCAGTACTTC
few,TRBJ2-1,TRBD2,TRBV13,CASSSSGTSVGDEQFF,TGTGCCAGCAGCTCCTCCGGGACTAGCGTAGGGGATGAGCAGTTCTTC
many,TRBJ1-6,.,TRBV7-2,CASSPIGGFSPLHF,TGTGCCAGCAGCCCCATAGGAGGGTTTTCACCCCTCCACTTT
many,TRBJ2-3,TRBD1,TRBV10-3,CAISGTGSADTQYF,TGTGCCATCAGTGGGACAGGGTCGGCAGATACGCAGTATTTT
few,TRBJ1-5,.,TRBV29-1,CSGQGVWSNQPQHF,TGCAGCGGTCAGGGCGTTTGGAGCAATCAGCCCCAGCATTTT
.,TRBJ1-4,.,TRBV12-3/TRBV12-4,CASRKDNNEKLFF,TGTGCCAGCAGGAAAGACAATAATGAAAAACTGTTTTTT
few,TRBJ2-5,.,TRBV27,CASSLSVYEETQCF,TGTGCCAGCAGTTTATCAGTCTACGAAGAGACCCAGTGCTTC
few,TRBJ2-2,.,TRBV27,CASSLGINTGELFF,TGTGCCAGCAGTTTAGGAATAAACACCGGGGAGCTGTTTTTT
many,TRBJ1-2,TRBD1,TRBV5-1,CASSPTGANYGYTF,TGCGCCAGCAGCCCCACAGGGGCTAACTATGGCTACACCTTC
many,TRBJ2-5,TRBD2,TRBV7-9,CASSPEAGTSRAKTQYF,TGTGCCAGCAGCCCCGAAGCCGGGACTAGCCGAGCAAAGACCCAGTACTTC
many,TRBJ1-1,.,TRBV29-1,CSVPRNTEAFF,TGCAGCGTGCCCAGGAACACTGAAGCTTTCTTT
many,TRBJ2-7,.,TRBV7-9,CASSLVVGAREQYF,TGTGCCAGCAGCCTCGTTGTGGGCGCCCGAGAGCAGTACTTC